This T cell receptor (beta chain) was obtained from a study of early T cells in non-severe SARS-CoV-2 infection. Of note for this clonotype: This may come from a read error, since a much larger clone is one base off.

TCRdb processed the 5' RACE reads anew with MiXCR; each CDR3 protein has one entry. This table holds around 70,000 distinct CDR3 sequences, more than 8.5% found once. The clonotype was recovered from an adult who was a healthcare worker with PCR-confirmed SARS-CoV-2 infection or an uninfected control (not recorded which). The specimen comprised whole blood, sampled at baseline.

The CDR3 here is CSTGDSGQKTQYF. DNA of the CDR3: TGCAGCACCGGGGACAGCGGCCAGAAGACCCAGTACTTC. The rearrangement joins TRBV29-1 to TRBJ2-5; 7 bases match TRBD1. The trim removed 8 bases at V and 6 bases at J, leaving 12 bases unmatched. This CDR3 is 13 amino acids long. Germline loops: CDR1 SQVTM, CDR2 ANQGSEA. The whole variable domain, filled in from reference TRBV29-1 and TRBJ2-5, reads SAVISQKPSRDICQRGTSLTIQCQVDSQVTMMFWYRQQPGQSLTLIATANQGSEATYESGFVIDKFPISRPNLTFSTLTVSNMSPEDSSIYLCSTGDSGQKTQYFGPGTRLLVL.